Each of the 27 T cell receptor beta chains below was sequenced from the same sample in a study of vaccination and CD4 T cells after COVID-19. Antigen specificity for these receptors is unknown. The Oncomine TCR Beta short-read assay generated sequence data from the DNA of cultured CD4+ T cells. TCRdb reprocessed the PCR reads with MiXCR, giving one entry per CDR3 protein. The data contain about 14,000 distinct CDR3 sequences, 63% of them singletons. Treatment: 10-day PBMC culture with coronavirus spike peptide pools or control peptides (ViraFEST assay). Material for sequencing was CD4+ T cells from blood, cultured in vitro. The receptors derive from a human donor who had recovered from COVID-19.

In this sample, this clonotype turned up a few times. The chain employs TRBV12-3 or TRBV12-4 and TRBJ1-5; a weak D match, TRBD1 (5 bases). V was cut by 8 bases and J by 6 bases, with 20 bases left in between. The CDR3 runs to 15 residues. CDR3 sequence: CASARKGIGFQPQHF. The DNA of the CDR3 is TGTGCCAGCGCAAGGAAGGGGATAGGTTTTCAGCCCCAGCATTTT.

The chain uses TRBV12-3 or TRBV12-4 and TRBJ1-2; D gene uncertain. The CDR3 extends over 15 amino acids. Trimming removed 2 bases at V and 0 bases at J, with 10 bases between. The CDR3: CASSLSGTANYGYTF. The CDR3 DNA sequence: TGTGCCAGCAGTTTAAGTGGCACGGCTAACTATGGCTACACCTTC.

The CDR3 nucleotides read TGTGCCAGCAGTCGTGGACAGGGTCGAGGCTACACCTTC. Translated: CASSRGQGRGYTF. This chain links TRBV12-3 or TRBV12-4 with TRBJ1-2; the match to TRBD1 covers 8 bases. V lost 5 bases and J lost 8; bases outside the gene matches: 7. This CDR3 region has 13 residues.

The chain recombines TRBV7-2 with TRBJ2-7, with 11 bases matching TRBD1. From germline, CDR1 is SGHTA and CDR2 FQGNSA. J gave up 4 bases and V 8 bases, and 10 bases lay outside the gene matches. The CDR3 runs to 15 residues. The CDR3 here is CASRRTGGAGYEQYF. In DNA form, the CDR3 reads TGTGCCAGCCGCAGGACAGGGGGCGCGGGTTACGAGCAGTACTTC.

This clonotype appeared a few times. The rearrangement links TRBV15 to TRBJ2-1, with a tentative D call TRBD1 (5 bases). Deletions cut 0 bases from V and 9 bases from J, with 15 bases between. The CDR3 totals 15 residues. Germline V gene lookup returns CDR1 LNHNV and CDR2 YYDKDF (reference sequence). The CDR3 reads CATSRDKGLGVEQFF. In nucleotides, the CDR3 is TGTGCCACCAGCAGAGATAAGGGCCTAGGGGTTGAGCAGTTCTTC.

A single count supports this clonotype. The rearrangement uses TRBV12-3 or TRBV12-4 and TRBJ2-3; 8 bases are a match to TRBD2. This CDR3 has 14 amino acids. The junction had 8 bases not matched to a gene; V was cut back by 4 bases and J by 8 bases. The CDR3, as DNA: TGTGCCAGCAGTTCCCAGCGGGAGCAGGGTACGCAGTATTTT. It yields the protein CASSSQREQGTQYF.

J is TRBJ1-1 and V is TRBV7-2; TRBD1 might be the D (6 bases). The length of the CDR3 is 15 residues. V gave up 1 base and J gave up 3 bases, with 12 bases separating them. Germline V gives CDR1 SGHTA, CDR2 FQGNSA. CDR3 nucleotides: TGTGCCAGCAGCTTAGTCCACGGGGGGCACACTGAAGCTTTCTTT. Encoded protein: CASSLVHGGHTEAFF.

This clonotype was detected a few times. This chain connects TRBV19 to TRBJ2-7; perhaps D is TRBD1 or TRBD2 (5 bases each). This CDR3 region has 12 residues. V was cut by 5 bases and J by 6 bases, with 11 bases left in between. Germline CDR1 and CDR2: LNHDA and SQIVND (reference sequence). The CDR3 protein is CASSPRGTEQYF. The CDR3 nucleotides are TGTGCCAGTAGTCCCCGAGGGACCGAGCAGTACTTC.

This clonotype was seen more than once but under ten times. As DNA, the CDR3 is TGTGCCAGCACAGAATACAATGAGCAGTTCTTC. Translating gives CASTEYNEQFF. This chain links TRBV2 with TRBJ2-1, with no clear D. Germline values: CDR1 SNHLY, CDR2 FYNNEI. The length of the CDR3 is 11 residues. V dropped 7 bases and J dropped 4 bases, with 5 bases sitting between them.

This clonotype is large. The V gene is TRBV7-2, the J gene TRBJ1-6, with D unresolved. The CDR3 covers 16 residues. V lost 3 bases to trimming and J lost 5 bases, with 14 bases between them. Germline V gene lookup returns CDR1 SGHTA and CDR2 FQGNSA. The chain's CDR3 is CASSLRTPGDNSPLHF. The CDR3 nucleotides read TGTGCCAGCAGCTTGAGGACCCCCGGAGATAATTCACCCCTCCACTTT.

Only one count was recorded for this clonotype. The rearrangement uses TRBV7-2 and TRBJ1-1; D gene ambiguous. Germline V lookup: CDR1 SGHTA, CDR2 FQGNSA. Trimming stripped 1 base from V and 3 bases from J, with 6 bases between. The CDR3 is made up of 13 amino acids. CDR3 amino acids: CASSLVEDTEAFF. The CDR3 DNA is TGTGCCAGCAGCTTAGTTGAGGACACTGAAGCTTTCTTT. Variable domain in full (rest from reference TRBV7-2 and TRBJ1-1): GAGVSQSPSNKVTEKGKDVELRCDPISGHTALYWYRQSLGQGLEFLIYFQGNSAPDKSGLPSDRFSAERTGGSVSTLTIQRTQQEDSAVYLCASSLVEDTEAFFGQGTRLTVV.

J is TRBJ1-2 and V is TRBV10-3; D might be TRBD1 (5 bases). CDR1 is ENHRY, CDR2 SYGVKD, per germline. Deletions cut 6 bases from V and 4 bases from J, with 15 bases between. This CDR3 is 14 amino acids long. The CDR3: CAIRWDLAGYGYTF. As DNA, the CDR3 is TGTGCCATCAGGTGGGACCTCGCTGGCTATGGCTACACCTTC.

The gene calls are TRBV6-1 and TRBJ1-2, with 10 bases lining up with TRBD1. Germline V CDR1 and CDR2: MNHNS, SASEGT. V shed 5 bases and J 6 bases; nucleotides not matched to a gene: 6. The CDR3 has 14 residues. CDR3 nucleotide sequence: TGTGCCAGCAGTCAAACCGGGACAGGGGATGGCTACACCTTC. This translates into CASSQTGTGDGYTF.

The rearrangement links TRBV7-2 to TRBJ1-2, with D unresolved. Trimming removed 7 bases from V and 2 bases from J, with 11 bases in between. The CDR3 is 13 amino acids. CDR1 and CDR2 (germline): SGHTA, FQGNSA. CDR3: CASTTIWNYGYTF. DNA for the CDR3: TGTGCCAGCACGACTATCTGGAACTATGGCTACACCTTC.

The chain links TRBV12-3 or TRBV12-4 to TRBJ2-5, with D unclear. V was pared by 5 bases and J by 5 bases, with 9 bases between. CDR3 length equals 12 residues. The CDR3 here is CASSPRWETQYF. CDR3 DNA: TGTGCCAGCAGTCCGCGTTGGGAGACCCAGTACTTC.

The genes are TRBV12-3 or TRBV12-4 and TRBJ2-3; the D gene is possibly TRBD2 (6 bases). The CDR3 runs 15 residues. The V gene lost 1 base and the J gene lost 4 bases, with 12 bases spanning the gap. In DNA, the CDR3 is TGTGCCAGCAGTTTAGGGGAGTCGGGGGCAGATACGCAGTATTTT. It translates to CASSLGESGADTQYF.

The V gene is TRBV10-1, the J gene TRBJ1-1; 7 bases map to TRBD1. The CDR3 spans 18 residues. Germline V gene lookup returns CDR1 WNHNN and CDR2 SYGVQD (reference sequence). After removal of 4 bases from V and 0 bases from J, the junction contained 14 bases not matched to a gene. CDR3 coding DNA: TGCGCCAGCAGTGGGTACAGGGGTACTAGGGGGGTGAACACTGAAGCTTTCTTT. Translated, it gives CASSGYRGTRGVNTEAFF.

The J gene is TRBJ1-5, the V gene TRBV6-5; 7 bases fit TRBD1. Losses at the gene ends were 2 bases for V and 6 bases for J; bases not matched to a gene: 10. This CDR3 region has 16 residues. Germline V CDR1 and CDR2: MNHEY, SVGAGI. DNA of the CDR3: TGTGCCAGCAGTTACCCACAACAGGGGAGAAGTCAGCCCCAGCATTTT. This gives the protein CASSYPQQGRSQPQHF.

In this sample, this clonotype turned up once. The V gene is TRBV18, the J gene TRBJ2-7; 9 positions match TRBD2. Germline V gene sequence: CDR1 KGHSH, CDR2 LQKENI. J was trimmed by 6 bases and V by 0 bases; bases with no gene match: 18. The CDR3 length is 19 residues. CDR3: CASSPPLWSGRPHVREQYF. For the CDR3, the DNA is TGTGCCAGCTCACCACCTCTTTGGAGCGGGAGGCCTCATGTACGCGAGCAGTACTTC.

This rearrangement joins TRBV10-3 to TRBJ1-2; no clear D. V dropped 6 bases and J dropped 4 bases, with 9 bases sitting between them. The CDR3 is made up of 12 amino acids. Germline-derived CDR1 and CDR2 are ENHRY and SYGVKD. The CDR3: CAIRLGVYGYTF. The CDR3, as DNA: TGTGCCATCAGGCTCGGGGTCTATGGCTACACCTTC.

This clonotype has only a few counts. DNA for the CDR3: TGTGCCAGCAGTTTATCTAACGGGGGAGTCGGAGGCTATGGCTACACCTTC. Translated: CASSLSNGGVGGYGYTF. This chain connects TRBV27 to TRBJ1-2, with D possibly matching TRBD1 (5 bases). CDR1 is MNHEY, CDR2 SMNVEV, per germline (reference sequence). This CDR3 contains 17 residues. Trimming removed 0 bases from V and 4 bases from J, with 18 bases in between.

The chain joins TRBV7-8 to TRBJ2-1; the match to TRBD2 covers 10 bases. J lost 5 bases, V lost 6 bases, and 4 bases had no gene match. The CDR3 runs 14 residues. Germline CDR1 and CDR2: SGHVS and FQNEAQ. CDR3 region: CASRGTSENNEQFF. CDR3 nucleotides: TGTGCCAGCAGGGGGACTAGCGAAAACAATGAGCAGTTCTTC. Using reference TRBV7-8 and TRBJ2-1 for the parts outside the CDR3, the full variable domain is GAGVSQSPRYKVAKRGQDVALRCDPISGHVSLFWYQQALGQGPEFLTYFQNEAQLDKSGLPSDRFFAERPEGSVSTLKIQRTQQEDSAVYLCASRGTSENNEQFFGPGTRLTVL.

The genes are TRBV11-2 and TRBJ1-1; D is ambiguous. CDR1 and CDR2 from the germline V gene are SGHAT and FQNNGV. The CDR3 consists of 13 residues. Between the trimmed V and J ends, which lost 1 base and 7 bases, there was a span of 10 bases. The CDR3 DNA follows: TGTGCCAGCAGCTTAGGACGGCTCAGTGAAGCTTTCTTT. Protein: CASSLGRLSEAFF. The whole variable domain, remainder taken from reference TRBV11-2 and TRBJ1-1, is EAGVAQSPRYKIIEKRQSVAFWCNPISGHATLYWYQQILGQGPKLLIQFQNNGVVDDSQLPKDRFSAERLKGVDSTLKIQPAKLEDSAVYLCASSLGRLSEAFFGQGTRLTVV.

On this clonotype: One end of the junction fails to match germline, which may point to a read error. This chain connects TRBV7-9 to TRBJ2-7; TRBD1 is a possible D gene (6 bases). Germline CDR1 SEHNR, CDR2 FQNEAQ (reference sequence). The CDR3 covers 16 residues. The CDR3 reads CASSLYTGSISNEQYF. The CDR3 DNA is TGTGCCAGCAGCTTGTACACAGGGTCTATCTCCAACGAGCAGTACTTC. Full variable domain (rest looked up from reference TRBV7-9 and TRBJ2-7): DTGVSQNPRHKITKRGQNVTFRCDPISEHNRLYWYRQTLGQGPEFLTYFQNEAQLEKSRLLSDRFSAERPKGSFSTLEIQRTEQGDSAMYLCASSLYTGSISNEQYFGPGTRLTVT.

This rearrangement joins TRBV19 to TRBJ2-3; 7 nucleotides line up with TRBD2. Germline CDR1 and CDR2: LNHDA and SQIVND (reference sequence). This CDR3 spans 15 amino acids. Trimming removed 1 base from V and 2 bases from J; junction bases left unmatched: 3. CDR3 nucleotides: TGTGCCAGTAGTATAGGACTAGCTTCCACAGATACGCAGTATTTT. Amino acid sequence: CASSIGLASTDTQYF.

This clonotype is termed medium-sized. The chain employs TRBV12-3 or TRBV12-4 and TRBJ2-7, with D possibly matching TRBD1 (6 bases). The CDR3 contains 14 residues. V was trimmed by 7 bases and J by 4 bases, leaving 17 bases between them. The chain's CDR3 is CASNLQGNRYEQYF. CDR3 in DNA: TGTGCCAGCAACCTACAGGGTAATCGGTACGAGCAGTACTTC.

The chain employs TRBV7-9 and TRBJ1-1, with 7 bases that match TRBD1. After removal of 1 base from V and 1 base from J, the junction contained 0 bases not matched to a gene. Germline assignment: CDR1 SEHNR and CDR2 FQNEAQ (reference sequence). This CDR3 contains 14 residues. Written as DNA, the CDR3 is TGTGCCAGCAGCTTAGGGGACAGGAACACTGAAGCTTTCTTT. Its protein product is CASSLGDRNTEAFF.